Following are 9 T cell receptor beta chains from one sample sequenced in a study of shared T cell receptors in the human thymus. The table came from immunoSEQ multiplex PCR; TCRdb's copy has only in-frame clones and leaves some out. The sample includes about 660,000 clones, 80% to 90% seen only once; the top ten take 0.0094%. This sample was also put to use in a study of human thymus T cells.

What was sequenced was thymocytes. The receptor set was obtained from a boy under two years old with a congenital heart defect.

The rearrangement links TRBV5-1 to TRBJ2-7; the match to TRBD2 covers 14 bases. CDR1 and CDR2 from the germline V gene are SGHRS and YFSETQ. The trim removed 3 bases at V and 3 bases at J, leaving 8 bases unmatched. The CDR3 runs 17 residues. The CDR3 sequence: CASSSGLAGGPRYEQYF. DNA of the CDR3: TGCGCCAGCAGCTCAGGACTAGCGGGGGGCCCCCGCTACGAGCAGTACTTC. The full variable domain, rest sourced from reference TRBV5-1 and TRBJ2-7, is KAGVTQTPRYLIKTRGQQVTLSCSPISGHRSVSWYQQTPGQGLQFLFEYFSETQRNKGNFPGRFSGRQFSNSRSEMNVSTLELGDSALYLCASSSGLAGGPRYEQYFGPGTRLTVT.

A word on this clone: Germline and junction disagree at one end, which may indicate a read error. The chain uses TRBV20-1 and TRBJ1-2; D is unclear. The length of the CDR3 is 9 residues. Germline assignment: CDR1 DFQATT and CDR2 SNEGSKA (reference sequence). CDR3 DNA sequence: TGCAGTGCTAGAGTGGGAGAAGGCTTC. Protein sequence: CSARVGEGF.

CDR3: CASSKALAFTNSPLHF. CDR3 coding DNA: TGTGCCAGCAGCAAAGCGCTGGCCTTTACGAATTCACCCCTCCACTTT. This chain links TRBV21-1 with TRBJ1-6; whether TRBD1, the table's D call, matches the DNA was not checked. TRBV21-1 is labeled a pseudogene. The CDR3 contains 16 residues.

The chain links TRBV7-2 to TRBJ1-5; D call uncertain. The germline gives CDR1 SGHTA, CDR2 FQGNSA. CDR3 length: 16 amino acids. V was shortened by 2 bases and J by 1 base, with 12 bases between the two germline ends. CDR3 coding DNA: TGTGCCAGCAGCTTACGGGTGAGCGGGAGCAATCAGCCCCAGCATTTT. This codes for CASSLRVSGSNQPQHF.

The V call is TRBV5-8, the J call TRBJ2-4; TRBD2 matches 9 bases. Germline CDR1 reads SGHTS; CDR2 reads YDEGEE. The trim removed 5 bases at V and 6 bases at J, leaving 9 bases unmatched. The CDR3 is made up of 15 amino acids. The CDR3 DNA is TGTGCCAGCAGGGGGACCGGGACTAGCCGAAACATTCAGTACTTC. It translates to CASRGTGTSRNIQYF.

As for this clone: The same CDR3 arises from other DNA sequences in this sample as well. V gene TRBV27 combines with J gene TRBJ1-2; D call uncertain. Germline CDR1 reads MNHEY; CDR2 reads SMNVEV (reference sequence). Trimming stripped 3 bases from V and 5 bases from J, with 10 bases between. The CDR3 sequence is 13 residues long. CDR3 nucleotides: TGTGCCAGCAGTTTGGGGAGGGCGTATGGCTACACCTTC. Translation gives CASSLGRAYGYTF.

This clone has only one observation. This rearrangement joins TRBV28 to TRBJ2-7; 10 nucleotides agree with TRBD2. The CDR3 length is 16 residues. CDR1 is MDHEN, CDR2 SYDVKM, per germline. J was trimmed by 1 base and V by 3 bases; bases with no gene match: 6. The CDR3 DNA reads TGTGCCAGCAGTTTCGGGAGCGGGAGGGTGTCCTACGAGCAGTACTTC. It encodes CASSFGSGRVSYEQYF. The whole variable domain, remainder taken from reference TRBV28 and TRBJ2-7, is DVKVTQSSRYLVKRTGEKVFLECVQDMDHENMFWYRQDPGLGLRLIYFSYDVKMKEKGDIPEGYSVSREKKERFSLILESASTNQTSMYLCASSFGSGRVSYEQYFGPGTRLTVT.

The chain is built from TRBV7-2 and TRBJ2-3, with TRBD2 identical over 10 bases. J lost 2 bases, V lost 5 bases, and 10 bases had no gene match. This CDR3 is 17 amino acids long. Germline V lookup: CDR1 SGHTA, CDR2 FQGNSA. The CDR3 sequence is CASSAYGTSAHTDTQYF. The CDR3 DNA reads TGTGCCAGCAGCGCATACGGGACTAGCGCACACACAGATACGCAGTATTTT.

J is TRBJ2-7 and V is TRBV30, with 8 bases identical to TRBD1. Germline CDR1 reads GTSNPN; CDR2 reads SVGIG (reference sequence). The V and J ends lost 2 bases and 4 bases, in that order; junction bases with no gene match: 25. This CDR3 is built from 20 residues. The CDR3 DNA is TGTGCCTGGAGTAACCCAAGATTCGACAGGGGACTCCACTCTTTTTACGAGCAGTACTTC. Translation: CAWSNPRFDRGLHSFYEQYF.